The rows below give T cell receptor beta chains drawn from one sample of a study of T cell changes during pregnancy in multiple sclerosis. TCRdb's table, derived via immunoSEQ multiplex PCR, lists solely in-frame clones and lacks some. The data contain approximately 100,000 clones, almost 95% of them singletons. Sequenced here: peripheral blood, sampled in the third trimester of pregnancy. Receptors were obtained from a female donor with multiple sclerosis, enrolled in a pregnancy study. CDR3s include the opening cysteine and the closing phenylalanine or tryptophan. A D gene is named only where the DNA matches it firmly. Clone size appears in some rows only: once, few, many, or a class for an expanded clone.

v_call,d_call,clone_size,cdr3_length,j_call,cdr3_nt,cdr3_aa
TRBV6-5,-,-,15,TRBJ2-1,TGTGCCAGCAGTTACGTCGGACTCCCCTACAATGAGCAGTTCTTC,CASSYVGLPYNEQFF
TRBV11-2,-,-,15,TRBJ2-5,TGTGCCAGCAGCTCCGGACATAGCTACCAAGAGACCCAGTACTTC,CASSSGHSYQETQYF
TRBV2,-,-,20,TRBJ1-1,TGTGCCAGCAGGAGATATTTAGGGGCGGATACCATCAACTTGAACACTGAAGCTTTCTTT,CASRRYLGADTINLNTEAFF
TRBV7-9,TRBD2,once,16,TRBJ2-1,TGTGCCAGCAGACTCAGTAGGACTAGCGGGTACAATGAGCAGTTCTTC,CASRLSRTSGYNEQFF
TRBV6-1,TRBD2,-,17,TRBJ2-5,TGTGCCAGCAGTGTCCCCAGCGGGAGGGCCGGTGGAGAGACCCAGTACTTC,CASSVPSGRAGGETQYF
TRBV21-1,-,-,16,TRBJ2-7,TGTGCCAGCAGCAACTCTCCACCCCCCGGGGCCTACGAGCAGTACTTC,CASSNSPPPGAYEQYF
TRBV28,TRBD2,-,13,TRBJ2-7,TGTGCCAGCTCTCTTAGCGGGGACTACGAGCAGTACTTC,CASSLSGDYEQYF
TRBV28,TRBD2,-,18,TRBJ2-7,TGTGCCAGCAGTTTTCGGACTAGCGGTCACCCAAACATCCCCGAGCAGTACTTC,CASSFRTSGHPNIPEQYF
TRBV7-8,-,few,15,TRBJ2-7,TGTGCCAGCAGCTTGAAGTCTACTCTTACCTACGAGCAGTACTTC,CASSLKSTLTYEQYF
TRBV15,-,-,19,TRBJ1-5,TGTGCCACCAGCGGCTCGGGAATATTGGAGTCCTATAGCAATCAGCCCCAGCATTTT,CATSGSGILESYSNQPQHF
TRBV4-1,TRBD2,once,20,TRBJ2-6,TGCGCCAGCAGCCAAGTGGGGGGTGCGGGGGGTGGGAGAGGGGCCAACGTCCTGACTTTC,CASSQVGGAGGGRGANVLTF
TRBV28,TRBD1,-,18,TRBJ1-5,TGTGCCAGCAGTCACCTGGACAGGAGGGAAGATAGCAATCAGCCCCAGCATTTT,CASSHLDRREDSNQPQHF
TRBV29-1,-,-,15,TRBJ2-7,TGCAGCGTTGCTCCCCGTTTGGGGAGCTCCTACGAGCAGTACTTC,CSVAPRLGSSYEQYF
TRBV5-4,TRBD2,-,16,TRBJ2-3,TGTGCCAGCAGCTCCGGACTAGCGGGAGCGACAGATACGCAGTATTTT,CASSSGLAGATDTQYF
TRBV5-1,TRBD2,-,16,TRBJ2-3,TGCGCCAGCAGCTTGGGCGGGAGGGGCAACACAGATACGCAGTATTTT,CASSLGGRGNTDTQYF
TRBV2,-,-,17,TRBJ2-1,TGTGCCAGCAGTGAATACGGAGGGATGCAATGGCGCGATGAGCAGTTCTTC,CASSEYGGMQWRDEQFF
TRBV7-6,TRBD1,-,15,TRBJ2-7,TGTGCCAGCAGCTTAGACCCGGGACAGGGCTACGAGCAGTACTTC,CASSLDPGQGYEQYF
TRBV28,-,once,14,TRBJ2-7,TGTGCCAGCAGTCCTAGTGGCCCGGGGGACGAGCAGTACTTC,CASSPSGPGDEQYF
TRBV28,TRBD1,-,15,TRBJ1-5,TGTGCCAGCAGTTTAACGGGACAGGGTTTTCAGCCCCAGCATTTT,CASSLTGQGFQPQHF
TRBV27,-,-,15,TRBJ2-3,TGTGCCAGCAGCACAGGGCGGCTGAGCACAGATACGCAGTATTTT,CASSTGRLSTDTQYF
TRBV7-6,TRBD1,-,14,TRBJ1-2,TGTGCCAGCAGCCCCGGGACAGGGTTCGATGGCTACACCTTC,CASSPGTGFDGYTF
TRBV5-4,TRBD1,-,14,TRBJ2-7,TGTGCCAGCAGCCCCGACAGGGCGGACAGAGGGCAGTACTTC,CASSPDRADRGQYF
TRBV5-1,TRBD2,-,16,TRBJ2-1,TGCGCCAGCAGCTCCCAACTAGCGGGAGGCGTCTATGAGCAGTTCTTC,CASSSQLAGGVYEQFF
TRBV6-1,-,-,14,TRBJ1-5,TGTGCCAGCAGCGGGGGGGGGTCCAATCAGCCCCAGCATTTT,CASSGGGSNQPQHF
TRBV28,-,-,14,TRBJ2-7,TGTGCCAGCAGTTTAACCCCTCTCCGGGACGAGCAGTACTTC,CASSLTPLRDEQYF
TRBV2,TRBD2,-,16,TRBJ2-7,TGTGCCAGCAGTGAACGACTAGCGGGAGAGTCCTACGAGCAGTACTTC,CASSERLAGESYEQYF
TRBV4-3,-,-,14,TRBJ2-7,TGCGCCAGCAGCCAAGCAAGGGGGGGCTACGAGCAGTACTTC,CASSQARGGYEQYF
TRBV9,TRBD1,-,15,TRBJ1-2,TGTGCCAGCAGCCCGGGACAGGGCTTACTCTATGGCTACACCTTC,CASSPGQGLLYGYTF
TRBV6-5,-,-,13,TRBJ1-2,TGTGCCAGCAGTGACGGACAGCCCTATGGCTACACCTTC,CASSDGQPYGYTF
TRBV4-1,-,-,13,TRBJ1-1,TGCGCCAGCAGCCAATACATCGGGCAGGGAGCTTTCTTT,CASSQYIGQGAFF
TRBV6-1,-,-,13,TRBJ2-2,TGTGCCAGCAAACAGGGGGGGGCCGGGGAGCTGTTTTTT,CASKQGGAGELFF
TRBV7-2,-,-,15,TRBJ1-3,TGTGCCAGCAGCTTATGGGGGGGTTGGGGAAACACCATATATTTT,CASSLWGGWGNTIYF
TRBV23-1,TRBD2,-,15,TRBJ2-7,TGCGCCAGCAGTCAATTCAAGCGGGAGAGGTACGAGCAGTACTTC,CASSQFKRERYEQYF
TRBV7-9,TRBD2,-,15,TRBJ2-7,TGTGCCAGCAGTCCTACGACTAGCGGGGACTTAAAGCAGTACTTC,CASSPTTSGDLKQYF
TRBV27,-,-,15,TRBJ2-7,TGTGCCAGCAGTTTATCATTCACAGTGTGGAACGAGCAGTACTTC,CASSLSFTVWNEQYF
TRBV29-1,-,-,13,TRBJ2-1,TGCAGCGTTGAAGGAGGGACCTACAATGAGCAGTTCTTC,CSVEGGTYNEQFF
TRBV7-9,TRBD2,-,15,TRBJ2-1,TGTGCCAGCAGCGTACCGGGAGGGGCTGACAATGAGCAGTTCTTC,CASSVPGGADNEQFF
TRBV11-2,-,-,12,TRBJ2-7,TGTGCCAGCAGCAGACTAGTTAACGAGCAGTACTTC,CASSRLVNEQYF
TRBV28,TRBD2,-,17,TRBJ2-1,TGTGCCAGCAGTTTCCCGTCGGGGGGGGCCACGGACAATGAGCAGTTCTTC,CASSFPSGGATDNEQFF
TRBV28,-,-,13,TRBJ2-7,TGTGCCAGCATTCCCGAGTCCTACTACGAGCAGTACTTC,CASIPESYYEQYF
TRBV7-9,-,-,14,TRBJ1-1,TGTGCCAGCAGCTTAGAGACATCCCACACTGAAGCTTTCTTT,CASSLETSHTEAFF
TRBV10-1,TRBD1,-,16,TRBJ2-7,TGCGCCAGCGCATTTGCCCAGGACAGGGGAACCTACGAGCAGTACTTC,CASAFAQDRGTYEQYF
TRBV6-6,-,once,16,TRBJ1-1,TGTGCCAGCAGTTACACCCAGGGGTCAGGGAAGTATGAAGCTTTCTTT,CASSYTQGSGKYEAFF
TRBV11-2,-,few,15,TRBJ2-7,TGTGCCAGCACCAACCGACAGCGAAGCTCCTACGAGCAGTACTTC,CASTNRQRSSYEQYF
TRBV5-1,TRBD2,once,15,TRBJ2-5,TGCGCCAGCAGCTTGGGGGGGGGTTACCAAGAGACCCAGTACTTC,CASSLGGGYQETQYF
TRBV6-5,-,-,13,TRBJ2-7,TGTGCCAGCAGTTTACCCGGGGCCTACGAGCAGTACTTC,CASSLPGAYEQYF
TRBV13,TRBD2,-,15,TRBJ2-3,TGTGCCAGCAGCTTCGTAGCGGGAGGGACAGATACGCAGTATTTT,CASSFVAGGTDTQYF
TRBV6-4,-,-,16,TRBJ2-3,TGTGCCAGCAGTGACTCGGCAGCGACTAGCACAGATACGCAGTATTTT,CASSDSAATSTDTQYF
TRBV7-9,TRBD1,-,14,TRBJ1-1,TGTGCCAGCAGCGCGTCGGGACAGCACACTGAAGCTTTCTTT,CASSASGQHTEAFF
TRBV6-4,TRBD2,once,16,TRBJ2-1,TGTGCCAGCAGTGACAACCCGGGACTAGAGGGGCATGAGCAGTTCTTC,CASSDNPGLEGHEQFF
TRBV18,TRBD2,-,18,TRBJ2-5,TGTGCCAGCTCACCACGCGGACTAGCGGGAGAAATATGGGAGACCCAGTACTTC,CASSPRGLAGEIWETQYF
TRBV19,TRBD2,-,15,TRBJ2-1,TGTGCCAGTAGTATAGATGGGCTGGGAGGGAGGGCCCAGTTCTTC,CASSIDGLGGRAQFF
TRBV12-5,TRBD2,-,20,TRBJ2-1,TGTGCTAGTGGCCGCCCATCACTAGCGGGAGGGTCCCTTACTTACAATGAGCAGTTCTTC,CASGRPSLAGGSLTYNEQFF
TRBV30,-,-,14,TRBJ2-5,TGTGCCTGGATCCCCCGGGGACACGGAGAGACCCAGTACTTC,CAWIPRGHGETQYF
TRBV2,-,-,17,TRBJ1-5,TGTGCCAGCAAGAGGTCTCGGACGGAGGACAGCAATCAGCCCCAGCATTTT,CASKRSRTEDSNQPQHF